This T cell receptor beta chain was obtained from a study of technical replicates of blood from a handful of donors. V lost 0 bases to trimming and J lost 6 bases, with 15 bases between them. The V gene's germline CDR1 is SEHNR and CDR2 FQNEAQ (reference sequence). The CDR3 runs 16 residues. Assay: immunoSEQ multiplex PCR; the TCRdb copy retains only in-frame clones and omits some. The sample yields tens of thousands of clones, roughly 94% seen once. This clone has only one observation. Sequenced: PBMCs. This chain joins TRBV7-9 and TRBJ1-5, with a possible D match to TRBD1 (5 bases). The clonotype comes from a human donor in good health. Some clones in this sample may be carry-over from other donors' samples. This CDR3 is CASSLAGTGQGQPQHF. In DNA form, the CDR3 reads TGTGCCAGCAGCTTAGCGGGCACGGGCCAGGGTCAGCCCCAGCATTTT.